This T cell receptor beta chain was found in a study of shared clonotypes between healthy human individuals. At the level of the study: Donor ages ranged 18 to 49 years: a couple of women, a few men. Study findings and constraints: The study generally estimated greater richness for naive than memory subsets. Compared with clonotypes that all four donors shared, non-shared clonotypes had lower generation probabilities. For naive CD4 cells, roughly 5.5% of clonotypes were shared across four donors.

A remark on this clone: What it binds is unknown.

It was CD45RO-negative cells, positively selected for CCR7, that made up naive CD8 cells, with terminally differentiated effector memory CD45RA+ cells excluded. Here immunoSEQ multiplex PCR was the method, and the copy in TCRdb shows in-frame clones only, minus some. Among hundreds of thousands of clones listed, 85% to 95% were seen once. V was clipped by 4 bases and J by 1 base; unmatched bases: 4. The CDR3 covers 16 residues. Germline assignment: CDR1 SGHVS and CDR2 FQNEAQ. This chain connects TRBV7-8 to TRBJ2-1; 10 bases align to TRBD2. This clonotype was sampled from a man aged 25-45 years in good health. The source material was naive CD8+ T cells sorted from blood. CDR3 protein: CASSSLAGASYNEQFF. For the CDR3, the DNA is TGTGCCAGCAGCTCCCTAGCGGGGGCTTCCTACAATGAGCAGTTCTTC.